Shown below are 8 T cell receptor beta chains from a single sample sequenced in a study of T cells after posttransplantation cyclophosphamide. A marrow graft followed busulfan-fludarabine conditioning, with cyclophosphamide on days +3 and +4. Produced via immunoSEQ multiplex PCR; TCRdb's table is partial and in-frame only. The table includes 9,500 to 12,000 clones, around 90% detected once. Specimen: PBMCs, collected after allogeneic stem cell transplant with posttransplant cyclophosphamide. The receptors stem from a female patient aged 30 to 40 who received an allogeneic stem cell transplant from an unrelated donor, was CMV-positive, and had no GVHD. Some T cells may have originated in the graft donor.

The chain employs TRBV4-1 and TRBJ2-7; D possibly corresponds to TRBD2 (6 bases). Germline-derived CDR1 and CDR2 are MGHRA and YSYEKL. Deletions cut 3 bases from V and 3 bases from J, with 24 bases between. This CDR3 contains 18 residues. The CDR3 reads CASSQKPLFGQGGYEQYF. DNA for the CDR3: TGCGCCAGCAGCCAGAAGCCGCTCTTCGGGCAGGGAGGCTACGAGCAGTACTTC.

The gene calls are TRBV10-2 and TRBJ1-4, with D perhaps matching TRBD1 (5 bases). V lost 4 bases and J 7 bases, leaving 13 bases between the germline ends. Germline V lookup: CDR1 WSHSY, CDR2 SAAADI. The CDR3 runs 14 residues. CDR3 nucleotide sequence: TGCGCCAGCAGTGGTGGGTTGGGGGGTGAAAAACTGTTTTTT. As protein: CASSGGLGGEKLFF.

The V call is TRBV11-3, the J call TRBJ2-1, with 7 bases identical to TRBD2. The CDR3 totals 16 residues. Germline CDR1 reads SGHNT; CDR2 reads YENEEA. J was trimmed by 6 bases and V by 4 bases; bases with no gene match: 12. The CDR3 nucleotides are TGTGCCAGCAGCTCGTCCACTAGTCCGGGAGGCAATGAGCAGTTCTTC. Amino acid sequence: CASSSSTSPGGNEQFF.

The chain carries TRBV2 and TRBJ2-1; maybe TRBD1 (6 bases). Germline V gene lookup returns CDR1 SNHLY and CDR2 FYNNEI. Trimming cost V 6 bases and J 7 bases, with 22 bases left between them. This CDR3 is 16 amino acids long. The CDR3 sequence is CASRTGLGPDWNEQFF. DNA of the CDR3: TGTGCCAGCAGGACAGGATTGGGCCCCGACTGGAATGAGCAGTTCTTC.

The V gene is TRBV9, the J gene TRBJ2-2; D remains ambiguous. CDR1 is SGDLS, CDR2 YYNGEE, per germline. V gave up 3 bases and J gave up 1 base, with 4 bases separating them. The CDR3 totals 13 residues. CDR3 protein: CASSAGNTGELFF. For the CDR3, the DNA is TGTGCCAGCAGCGCAGGGAACACCGGGGAGCTGTTTTTT.

The J gene is TRBJ1-3, the V gene TRBV29-1, with D maybe TRBD1 (6 bases). V lost 0 bases and J 2 bases, leaving 11 bases between the germline ends. Per the germline V gene, CDR1 is SQVTM and CDR2 is ANQGSEA. The CDR3 extends over 15 amino acids. For the CDR3, the DNA is TGCAGCGTTGAAGATTCACAGGGCCCTGGAAACACCATATATTTT. Translation: CSVEDSQGPGNTIYF. Drawing the rest from reference TRBV29-1 and TRBJ1-3, the complete variable domain is SAVISQKPSRDICQRGTSLTIQCQVDSQVTMMFWYRQQPGQSLTLIATANQGSEATYESGFVIDKFPISRPNLTFSTLTVSNMSPEDSSIYLCSVEDSQGPGNTIYFGEGSWLTVV.

The V gene is TRBV28, the J gene TRBJ2-1, with 11 bases fitting TRBD2. Germline CDR1 MDHEN, CDR2 SYDVKM. This CDR3 is 17 amino acids long. J gave up 1 base and V 6 bases, and 8 bases lay outside the gene matches. The CDR3 bases are TGTGCCAGCAGGCCGACTAGCGGGACCCGATCCTACAATGAGCAGTTCTTC. It specifies CASRPTSGTRSYNEQFF.

This chain joins TRBV10-3 and TRBJ2-5; TRBD1 aligns across 9 bases. CDR1 and CDR2 from the germline V gene are ENHRY and SYGVKD. CDR3 length: 15 amino acids. J gave up 1 base and V 6 bases, and 6 bases lay outside the gene matches. The CDR3 spells CAISPGTGFQETQYF. In nucleotides, the CDR3 is TGTGCCATCAGCCCCGGGACAGGGTTCCAAGAGACCCAGTACTTC.